The 27 T cell receptor beta chains below were found in one sample sequenced in a study of T cells after yellow fever vaccination. MiXCR, run by TCRdb on the 5' RACE reads, gives a single entry per CDR3 protein. The table shows about 63,000 distinct CDR3 sequences, with roughly 7.4% occurring only once. Sequencing used CD8+ T cells sorted from PBMCs, obtained 15 days after the yellow fever booster vaccination. The receptors come from a man younger than 40 who received the YFV17D yellow fever vaccine.

V usage is TRBV25-1 and J usage is TRBJ2-1, with D perhaps matching TRBD1 (5 bases). Trimming left V 2 bases short and J 4 bases short, with 6 bases between. Germline V CDR1 and CDR2: MGHDK, SYGVNS. CDR3 size: 13 residues. The CDR3 sequence is CASSERGYNEQFF. CDR3 bases: TGTGCCAGCAGTGAAAGGGGATACAATGAGCAGTTCTTC.

This clonotype was detected ten times or more. This chain uses TRBV20-1 with TRBJ2-7, with 7 nucleotides matching TRBD1. Germline-derived CDR1 and CDR2 are DFQATT and SNEGSKA (reference sequence). The CDR3 covers 15 residues. The junction had 10 bases not matched to a gene; V was cut back by 3 bases and J by 2 bases. CDR3 in amino acids: CSARDRDRLTYEQYF. For the CDR3, the DNA is TGCAGTGCTAGGGATCGGGACAGACTAACCTACGAGCAGTACTTC.

In this sample, this clonotype turned up many times. V gene TRBV6-6 combines with J gene TRBJ2-5; no clear D. The CDR3 spans 12 residues. Per germline, CDR1 MNHNY and CDR2 SVGAGI (reference sequence). Trimming took off 0 bases at V and 10 bases at J, with 9 bases between the two ends. The CDR3: CASSYSTFDQYF. The DNA for the CDR3 is TGTGCCAGCAGTTACTCCACCTTCGACCAGTACTTC.

Note on this clonotype: A much larger clone differs from this one at a single base, so this may be a read error. The chain couples TRBV20-1 to TRBJ2-1; D is undetermined. The CDR3 totals 12 residues. V shed 0 bases and J shed 9 bases, with 9 bases lying between them. Germline V CDR1 and CDR2: DFQATT, SNEGSKA (reference sequence). The CDR3 DNA sequence: TGCAGTGCTAGAGATTTGGGAACTGAGCAGTTCTTC. It encodes CSARDLGTEQFF.

A single count supports this clonotype. V is TRBV5-4 and J is TRBJ1-1; no clear D. The CDR3 is made up of 14 amino acids. Between the trimmed V and J ends, which lost 2 bases and 5 bases, there was a span of 13 bases. Germline loops: CDR1 SGHNT, CDR2 YYREEE (reference sequence). CDR3 protein: CASSFMGTNTEAFF. In nucleotides, the CDR3 is TGTGCCAGCAGCTTTATGGGCACGAATACTGAAGCTTTCTTT.

The chain couples TRBV6-2 or TRBV6-3 to TRBJ2-1; D may correspond to TRBD1 or TRBD2 (5 bases each). The V gene's germline CDR1 is MNHEY and CDR2 SVGEGT. V dropped 0 bases and J dropped 1 base, with 13 bases sitting between them. The CDR3 totals 17 residues. The CDR3 sequence is CASSYSPRDLSYNEQFF. In nucleotides, the CDR3 is TGTGCCAGCAGTTACTCTCCCCGGGACCTATCCTACAATGAGCAGTTCTTC.

This clonotype came up many times. This chain connects TRBV10-2 to TRBJ2-1, with 7 bases matching TRBD2. J was trimmed by 4 bases and V by 8 bases; bases with no gene match: 5. This CDR3 contains 13 residues. Germline V gene data show CDR1 as WSHSY and CDR2 as SAAADI. CDR3 sequence (DNA): TGCGCCAGCTCTGGGGACTATTACAATGAGCAGTTCTTC. Translating it yields CASSGDYYNEQFF.

This clonotype has at least ten counts. The genes are TRBV25-1 and TRBJ2-7; D uncertain. Germline V gives CDR1 MGHDK, CDR2 SYGVNS. This CDR3 is built from 11 residues. V lost 6 bases to trimming and J lost 6 bases, with 9 bases between them. The CDR3 reads CASSLRGEQYF. For the CDR3, the DNA is TGTGCCAGCAGCCTACGAGGCGAGCAGTACTTC.

Many counts were recorded for this clonotype. J is TRBJ2-7 and V is TRBV12-3 or TRBV12-4; D possibly corresponds to TRBD1 (6 bases). Between the trimmed V and J ends, which lost 2 bases and 2 bases, there was a span of 19 bases. The CDR3 contains 17 residues. The CDR3 sequence is CASSLRGSQGIAYEQYF. The CDR3 region has the DNA TGTGCCAGCAGTTTAAGGGGCTCACAGGGTATTGCCTACGAGCAGTACTTC.

This clonotype has at least ten counts. This chain uses TRBV7-9 with TRBJ2-2; D gene unclear. Trimming removed 4 bases at V and 8 bases at J, with 5 bases between. Per germline, CDR1 SEHNR and CDR2 FQNEAQ (reference sequence). The CDR3 sequence is 11 residues long. The CDR3 bases are TGTGCCAGCAGCTGGGCGGGGGAGCTGTTTTTT. It codes for CASSWAGELFF.

This clonotype was found a few times. The chain combines TRBV12-3 or TRBV12-4 with TRBJ1-2; the D gene is possibly TRBD1 (5 bases). This CDR3 is 16 amino acids long. Trimming stripped 1 base from V and 4 bases from J, with 16 bases between. This CDR3 is CASSLGRGEDFYGYTF. CDR3 in DNA: TGTGCCAGCAGTTTAGGAAGGGGCGAAGACTTCTATGGCTACACCTTC.

This clonotype was recorded many times. This chain joins TRBV4-3 and TRBJ2-1; D is uncertain. Trimming pared 2 bases from V and 4 bases from J, leaving 21 bases between. The length of the CDR3 is 18 residues. Germline V CDR1 and CDR2: LGHNA, YSLEER. In nucleotides, the CDR3 is TGCGCCAGCAGCCAACGCGTAATACTCCCCGGAATGTACAATGAGCAGTTCTTC. Its protein is CASSQRVILPGMYNEQFF.

The sample holds many counts of this clonotype. The V call is TRBV6-2 or TRBV6-3, the J call TRBJ2-1; D is unresolved. Trimming stripped 2 bases from V and 8 bases from J, with 13 bases between. The germline gives CDR1 MNHEY, CDR2 SVGEGT. The length of the CDR3 is 14 residues. This CDR3 is CASSYEQEFHEQFF. CDR3 nucleotide sequence: TGTGCCAGCAGTTACGAGCAGGAGTTCCATGAGCAGTTCTTC.

There are many counts of this clonotype. Its ends do not fully match the called genes, so a read error is possible. The rearrangement links TRBV7-9 to TRBJ1-1, with D maybe TRBD1 (5 bases). Germline CDR1 SEHNR, CDR2 FQNEAQ (reference sequence). This CDR3 comprises 10 residues. CDR3: CASSEGLPLF. The CDR3 nucleotides read TGTGCCAGCAGCGAGGGACTCCCTCTCTTT.

For this clonotype: Since a much larger clone is just one base distant, this may be a read error. For the CDR3, the DNA is TGTGCCAGCAGTGAAGCCGGGTTACTTCAGTACTTC. Amino acids: CASSEAGLLQYF. J is TRBJ2-4 and V is TRBV2; no definite D call. Germline V gene lookup returns CDR1 SNHLY and CDR2 FYNNEI. This CDR3 spans 12 amino acids. Trimming cost V 0 bases and J 11 bases, with 8 bases left between them. The complete variable domain, with remaining parts taken from reference TRBV2 and TRBJ2-4, reads EPEVTQTPSHQVTQMGQEVILRCVPISNHLYFYWYRQILGQKVEFLVSFYNNEISEKSEIFDDQFSVERPDGSNFTLKIRSTKLEDSAMYFCASSEAGLLQYFGAGTRLSVL.

At least ten counts were recorded for this clonotype. The CDR3, as DNA: TGTGCCAGCGGCCTTCCGACAGGAAGTCTCACAGATACGCAGTATTTT. Encoded protein: CASGLPTGSLTDTQYF. The rearrangement uses TRBV6-2 or TRBV6-3 and TRBJ2-3, with D tentatively TRBD1 (6 bases). V shed 8 bases and J shed 2 bases, with 20 bases lying between them. This CDR3 region has 16 residues. Germline V CDR1 and CDR2: MNHEY, SVGEGT.

This clonotype was detected many times. J is TRBJ1-1 and V is TRBV19; D gene ambiguous. The CDR3 loop spans 12 amino acids. CDR1 is LNHDA, CDR2 SQIVND, per germline (reference sequence). V lost 3 bases to trimming and J lost 5 bases, with 7 bases between them. In nucleotides, the CDR3 is TGTGCCAGTAGTATGTCGGCAACTGAAGCTTTCTTT. This translates into CASSMSATEAFF.

At least ten counts were recorded for this clonotype. The chain employs TRBV20-1 and TRBJ2-3; D gene uncertain. The CDR3 length is 14 residues. Germline assignment: CDR1 DFQATT and CDR2 SNEGSKA (reference sequence). Trimming left V 0 bases short and J 3 bases short, with 10 bases between. The CDR3 sequence is CSARDPAVTDTQYF. Written as DNA, the CDR3 is TGCAGTGCTAGAGATCCGGCCGTTACAGATACGCAGTATTTT.

This clonotype was counted a few times. The chain uses TRBV12-3 or TRBV12-4 and TRBJ2-7; 7 positions agree with TRBD2. The CDR3 extends over 17 amino acids. The ends lost 8 bases at V and 5 bases at J; junction bases unmatched: 21. Here the CDR3 reads CASSAGDQLKGINEQYF. CDR3 sequence (DNA): TGTGCCAGCTCTGCGGGGGACCAGCTGAAAGGGATCAACGAGCAGTACTTC.

This clonotype was found many times. The rearrangement joins TRBV11-2 to TRBJ2-3; D is undetermined. This CDR3 is 12 amino acids long. Germline lookup yields CDR1 SGHAT and CDR2 FQNNGV. V lost 5 bases and J 0 bases, leaving 3 bases between the germline ends. The CDR3 spells CASSISTDTQYF. CDR3 bases: TGTGCCAGCAGCATTAGCACAGATACGCAGTATTTT. Complete variable domain (other parts from reference TRBV11-2 and TRBJ2-3): EAGVAQSPRYKIIEKRQSVAFWCNPISGHATLYWYQQILGQGPKLLIQFQNNGVVDDSQLPKDRFSAERLKGVDSTLKIQPAKLEDSAVYLCASSISTDTQYFGPGTRLTVL.

There are many counts of this clonotype. The chain carries TRBV19 and TRBJ1-5, with D tentatively TRBD1 (6 bases). The germline V and J ends were trimmed by 10 bases and 0 bases, with 16 bases remaining between them. Germline-derived CDR1 and CDR2 are LNHDA and SQIVND (reference sequence). The CDR3 length is 15 residues. CDR3 nucleotides: TGTGCCACCCGAGGAGGGGGTTATAGCAATCAGCCCCAGCATTTT. The encoded protein is CATRGGGYSNQPQHF. Full variable domain (remainder filled in from reference TRBV19 and TRBJ1-5): DGGITQSPKYLFRKEGQNVTLSCEQNLNHDAMYWYRQDPGQGLRLIYYSQIVNDFQKGDIAEGYSVSREKKESFPLTVTSAQKNPTAFYLCATRGGGYSNQPQHFGDGTRLSIL.

A few counts support this clonotype. V usage is TRBV27 and J usage is TRBJ2-7; a possible D gene is TRBD1 (7 bases). Trimming stripped 2 bases from V and 4 bases from J, with 15 bases between. The CDR3 is made up of 15 amino acids. Germline-derived CDR1 and CDR2 are MNHEY and SMNVEV (reference sequence). The CDR3, as DNA: TGTGCCAGCAGTTTAAGGGCAGGGGGGATGTACGAGCAGTACTTC. Amino acids: CASSLRAGGMYEQYF.

At least ten counts were recorded for this clonotype. The genes are TRBV29-1 and TRBJ2-1; D perhaps matches TRBD1 (5 bases). The CDR3 runs to 13 residues. Germline V gives CDR1 SQVTM, CDR2 ANQGSEA. The V end was cut by 3 bases, the J end by 7 bases, with 13 bases between. As DNA, the CDR3 is TGCAGCGTTGAGGGGCTGAATACAAATGAGCAGTTCTTC. Protein: CSVEGLNTNEQFF.

There are many counts of this clonotype. The chain is built from TRBV7-2 and TRBJ2-7; possible D gene TRBD2, 6 bases. Germline lookup yields CDR1 SGHTA and CDR2 FQGNSA. The CDR3 consists of 15 residues. V lost 7 bases, J lost 3 bases, and 19 bases lay in between. In DNA form, the CDR3 reads TGTGCCAGCAACCTCTCCGGGGGACCACTCTACGAGCAGTACTTC. Translation: CASNLSGGPLYEQYF.

This clonotype was seen more than once but under ten times. The chain carries TRBV9 and TRBJ2-4; D unclear. There are 14 residues in the CDR3. V lost 1 base, J lost 0 bases, and 5 bases lay in between. The germline V gene has CDR1 SGDLS and CDR2 YYNGEE. The CDR3 loop reads CASSVTEAKNIQYF. The CDR3 nucleotides read TGTGCCAGCAGCGTAACCGAAGCCAAAAACATTCAGTACTTC.

About this clonotype itself: This may be a read error, as it is one base from a much larger clone. Here the CDR3 omits its conserved ending phenylalanine or tryptophan, so a read error is the likely source. Because the CDR3's place on the DNA is in doubt, the DNA is left out and the CDR3 is given as listed by TCRdb. The CDR3 sequence is CASSHRRSRDDEQFL. This chain uses TRBV21-1 with TRBJ2-1. TRBV21-1 is given as a pseudogene. From its first to its last residue, the CDR3 has 15 amino acids.

The chain couples TRBV13 to TRBJ2-1, with 14 nucleotides matching TRBD2. Germline CDR1 PRHDT, CDR2 FYEKMQ (reference sequence). This CDR3 spans 16 amino acids. V shed 4 bases, J shed 7 bases, and the junction held 6 bases outside the gene matches. The CDR3: CASSWGLAGVVNEQFF. Here the CDR3 DNA reads TGTGCCAGCAGCTGGGGACTAGCGGGAGTCGTAAATGAGCAGTTCTTC.